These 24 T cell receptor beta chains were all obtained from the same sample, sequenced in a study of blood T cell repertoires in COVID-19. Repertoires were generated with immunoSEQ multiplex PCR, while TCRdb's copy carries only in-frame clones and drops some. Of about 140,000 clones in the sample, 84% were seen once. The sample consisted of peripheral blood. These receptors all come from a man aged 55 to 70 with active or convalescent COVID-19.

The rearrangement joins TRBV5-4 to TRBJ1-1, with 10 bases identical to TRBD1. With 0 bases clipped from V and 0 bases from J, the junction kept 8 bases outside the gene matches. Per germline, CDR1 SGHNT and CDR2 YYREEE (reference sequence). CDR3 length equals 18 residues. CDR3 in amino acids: CASSLEGQGLLMNTEAFF. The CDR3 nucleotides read TGTGCCAGCAGCTTGGAGGGACAGGGGTTACTCATGAACACTGAAGCTTTCTTT. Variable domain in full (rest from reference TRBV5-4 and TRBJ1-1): ETGVTQSPTHLIKTRGQQVTLRCSSQSGHNTVSWYQQALGQGPQFIFQYYREEENGRGNFPPRFSGLQFPNYSSELNVNALELDDSALYLCASSLEGQGLLMNTEAFFGQGTRLTVV.

The CDR3 spells CASSLQGLTQYF. CDR3 nucleotides: TGTGCCAGCAGCTTGCAGGGCTTGACGCAGTATTTT. The V gene is TRBV5-8, the J gene TRBJ2-3; D is possibly TRBD1 (5 bases). Between the trimmed V and J ends, which lost 1 base and 9 bases, there was a span of 9 bases. The CDR3 is made up of 12 amino acids. Germline V gene sequence: CDR1 SGHTS, CDR2 YDEGEE.

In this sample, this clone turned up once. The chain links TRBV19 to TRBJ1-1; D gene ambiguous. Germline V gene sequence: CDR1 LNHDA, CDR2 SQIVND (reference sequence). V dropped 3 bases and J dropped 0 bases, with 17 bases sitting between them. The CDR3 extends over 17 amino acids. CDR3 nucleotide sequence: TGTGCCAGTAGTATTCGCACTAAAAGAAACATGAACACTGAAGCTTTCTTT. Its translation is CASSIRTKRNMNTEAFF.

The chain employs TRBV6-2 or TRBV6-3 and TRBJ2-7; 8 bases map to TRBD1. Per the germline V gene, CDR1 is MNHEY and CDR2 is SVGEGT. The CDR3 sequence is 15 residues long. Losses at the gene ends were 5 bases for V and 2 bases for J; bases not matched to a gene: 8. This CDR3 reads CASSPGTGRPYEQYF. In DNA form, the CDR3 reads TGTGCCAGCAGTCCAGGGACAGGTAGACCCTACGAGCAGTACTTC.

In DNA, the CDR3 is TGTGCCAGCAGTGACGGCAGGCAGGGGTTGGGTGGCTACACCTTC. Residues: CASSDGRQGLGGYTF. This chain joins TRBV2 and TRBJ1-2; D may be TRBD1 (6 bases). CDR1 and CDR2 from the germline V gene are SNHLY and FYNNEI. This CDR3 comprises 15 residues. V lost 3 bases to trimming and J lost 7 bases, with 18 bases between them.

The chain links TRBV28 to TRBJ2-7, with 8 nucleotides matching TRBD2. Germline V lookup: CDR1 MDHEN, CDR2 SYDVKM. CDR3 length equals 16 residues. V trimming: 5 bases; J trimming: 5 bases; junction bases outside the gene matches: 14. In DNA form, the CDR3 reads TGTGCCAGCAGTCGCATCGGGAGGGCCGCAGGGGACGAGCAGTACGTC. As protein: CASSRIGRAAGDEQYV.

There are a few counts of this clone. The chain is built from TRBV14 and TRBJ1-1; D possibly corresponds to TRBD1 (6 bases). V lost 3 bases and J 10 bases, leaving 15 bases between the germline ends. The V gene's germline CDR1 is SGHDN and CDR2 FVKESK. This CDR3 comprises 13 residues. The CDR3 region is CASSHVPGHRAFF. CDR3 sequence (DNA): TGTGCCAGCAGCCATGTCCCGGGACATAGAGCTTTCTTT.

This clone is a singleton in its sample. The DNA of the CDR3 is TGTGCCAGCAGAGCACTTACAGGGCCCGGAAACACCATATATTTT. The encoded protein is CASRALTGPGNTIYF. The V and J genes are TRBV2 and TRBJ1-3, with D maybe TRBD1 (6 bases). Germline V gene lookup returns CDR1 SNHLY and CDR2 FYNNEI. The CDR3 has 15 residues. The V gene lost 6 bases and the J gene lost 4 bases, with 16 bases spanning the gap.

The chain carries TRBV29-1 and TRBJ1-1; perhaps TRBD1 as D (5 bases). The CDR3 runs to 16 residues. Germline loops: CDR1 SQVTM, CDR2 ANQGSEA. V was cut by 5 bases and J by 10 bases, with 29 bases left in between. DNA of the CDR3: TGCAGCGTTTTTTTTGACAGTCGGGTATCAAGACCGGTAGCTTTCTTT. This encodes CSVFFDSRVSRPVAFF.

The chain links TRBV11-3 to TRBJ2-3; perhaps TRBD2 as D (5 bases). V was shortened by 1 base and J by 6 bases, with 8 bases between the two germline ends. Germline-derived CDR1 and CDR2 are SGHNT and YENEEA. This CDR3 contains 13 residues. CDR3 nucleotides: TGTGCCAGCAGCTTAGGAGAGGGTGATACGCAGTATTTT. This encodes CASSLGEGDTQYF.

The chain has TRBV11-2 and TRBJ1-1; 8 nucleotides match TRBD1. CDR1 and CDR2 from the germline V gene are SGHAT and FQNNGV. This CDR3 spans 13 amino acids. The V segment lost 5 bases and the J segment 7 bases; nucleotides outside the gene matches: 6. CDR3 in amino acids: CASSPGQGLEAFF. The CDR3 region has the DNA TGTGCCAGCAGCCCAGGACAGGGACTTGAAGCTTTCTTT.

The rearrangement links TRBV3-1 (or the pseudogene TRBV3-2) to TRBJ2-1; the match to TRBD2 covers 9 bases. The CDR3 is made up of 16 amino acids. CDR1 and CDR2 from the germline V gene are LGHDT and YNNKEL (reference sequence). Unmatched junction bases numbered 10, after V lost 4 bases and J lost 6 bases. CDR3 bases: TGTGCCAGCAGCCTGCCCCCCCTAGCGGGACTCAATGAGCAGTTCTTC. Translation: CASSLPPLAGLNEQFF.

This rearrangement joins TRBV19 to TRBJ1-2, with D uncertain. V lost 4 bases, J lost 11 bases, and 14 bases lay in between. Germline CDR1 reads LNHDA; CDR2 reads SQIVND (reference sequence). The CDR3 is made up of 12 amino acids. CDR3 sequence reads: CASSNPPKRYTF. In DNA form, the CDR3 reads TGTGCCAGTAGTAACCCCCCCAAGCGGTACACCTTC.

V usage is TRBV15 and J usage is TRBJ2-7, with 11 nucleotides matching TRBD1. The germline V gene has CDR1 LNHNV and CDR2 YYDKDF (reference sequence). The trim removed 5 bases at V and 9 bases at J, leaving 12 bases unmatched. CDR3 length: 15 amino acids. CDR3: CATSRDRGYLLRQYF. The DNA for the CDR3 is TGTGCCACCAGCCGGGACAGGGGGTATCTCCTTCGGCAGTACTTC.

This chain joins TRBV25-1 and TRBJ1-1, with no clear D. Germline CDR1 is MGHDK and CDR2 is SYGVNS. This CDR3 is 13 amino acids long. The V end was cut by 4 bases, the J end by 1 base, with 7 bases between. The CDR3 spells CASSVHENTEAFF. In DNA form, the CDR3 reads TGTGCCAGCAGTGTACACGAGAACACTGAAGCTTTCTTT. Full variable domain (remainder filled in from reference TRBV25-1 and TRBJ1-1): EADIYQTPRYLVIGTGKKITLECSQTMGHDKMYWYQQDPGMELHLIHYSYGVNSTEKGDLSSESTVSRIRTEHFPLTLESARPSHTSQYLCASSVHENTEAFFGQGTRLTVV.

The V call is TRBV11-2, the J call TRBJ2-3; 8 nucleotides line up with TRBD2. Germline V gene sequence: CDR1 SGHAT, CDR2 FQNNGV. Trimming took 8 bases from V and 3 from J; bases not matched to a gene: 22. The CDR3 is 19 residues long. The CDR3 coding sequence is TGTGCCAGCGGAAACGCTAGGGCGGGGGGTGTCGTTTTGACAGATACGCAGTATTTT. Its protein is CASGNARAGGVVLTDTQYF.

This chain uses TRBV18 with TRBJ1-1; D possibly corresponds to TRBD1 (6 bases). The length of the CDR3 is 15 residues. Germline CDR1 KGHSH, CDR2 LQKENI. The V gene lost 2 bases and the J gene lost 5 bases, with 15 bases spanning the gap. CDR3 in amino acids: CASSPSGTLGTEAFF. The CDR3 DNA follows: TGTGCCAGCTCACCAAGTGGGACACTTGGGACTGAAGCTTTCTTT.

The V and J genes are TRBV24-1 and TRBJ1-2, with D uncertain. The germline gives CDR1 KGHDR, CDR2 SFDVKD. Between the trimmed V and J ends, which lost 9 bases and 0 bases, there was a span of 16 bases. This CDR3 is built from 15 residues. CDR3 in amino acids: CATETEGAANYGYTF. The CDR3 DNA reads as TGTGCCACCGAAACTGAGGGAGCAGCTAACTATGGCTACACCTTC.

This chain's CDR3 is CASSPGQGQGYTF. CDR3 DNA sequence: TGTGCCAGCTCACCGGGACAGGGCCAGGGCTACACCTTC. The rearrangement joins TRBV18 to TRBJ1-2, with 9 bases lining up with TRBD1. Trimming took 3 bases from V and 8 from J; bases not matched to a gene: 4. Germline lookup yields CDR1 KGHSH and CDR2 LQKENI. The CDR3 contains 13 residues.

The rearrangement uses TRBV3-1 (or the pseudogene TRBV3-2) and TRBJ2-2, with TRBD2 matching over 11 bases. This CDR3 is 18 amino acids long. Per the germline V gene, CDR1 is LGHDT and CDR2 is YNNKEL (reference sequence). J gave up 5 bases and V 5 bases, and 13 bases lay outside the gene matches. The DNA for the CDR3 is TGTGCCAGCAGCAAAACTAGCGGGGGCAAGCCGAGGACCGGGGAGCTGTTTTTT. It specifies CASSKTSGGKPRTGELFF.

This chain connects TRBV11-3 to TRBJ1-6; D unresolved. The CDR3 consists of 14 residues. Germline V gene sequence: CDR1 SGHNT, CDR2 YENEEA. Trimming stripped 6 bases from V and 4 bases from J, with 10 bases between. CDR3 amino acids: CASRQTSYNSPLHF. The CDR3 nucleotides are TGTGCCAGCAGGCAGACAAGTTATAATTCACCCCTCCACTTT.

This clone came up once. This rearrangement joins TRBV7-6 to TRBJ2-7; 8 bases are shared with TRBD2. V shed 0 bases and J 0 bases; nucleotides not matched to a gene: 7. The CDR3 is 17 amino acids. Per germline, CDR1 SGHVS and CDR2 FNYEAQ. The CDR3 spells CASSLAGGGGSSYEQYF. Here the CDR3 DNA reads TGTGCCAGCAGCTTAGCGGGTGGCGGGGGGAGCTCCTACGAGCAGTACTTC.

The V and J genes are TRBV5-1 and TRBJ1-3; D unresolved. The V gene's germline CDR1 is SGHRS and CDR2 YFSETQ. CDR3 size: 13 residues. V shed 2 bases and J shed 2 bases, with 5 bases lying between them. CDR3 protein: CASSFGAGNTIYF. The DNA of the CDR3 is TGCGCCAGCAGCTTCGGAGCTGGAAACACCATATATTTT. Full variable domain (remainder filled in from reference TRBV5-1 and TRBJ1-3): KAGVTQTPRYLIKTRGQQVTLSCSPISGHRSVSWYQQTPGQGLQFLFEYFSETQRNKGNFPGRFSGRQFSNSRSEMNVSTLELGDSALYLCASSFGAGNTIYFGEGSWLTVV.

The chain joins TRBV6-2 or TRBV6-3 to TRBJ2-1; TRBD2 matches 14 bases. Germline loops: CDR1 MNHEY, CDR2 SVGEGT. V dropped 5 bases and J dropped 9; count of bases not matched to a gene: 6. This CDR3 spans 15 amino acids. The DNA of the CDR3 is TGTGCCAGCAGTCCAGGACTAGCGGGGGGAGGTGAGCAGTTCTTC. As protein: CASSPGLAGGGEQFF.